A selection of T cell receptor beta chains follows, all from one sample in a study of spatial heterogeneity in lung cancer. TCRdb ran MiXCR on the 5' RACE reads and lists one entry per CDR3 protein. The sample has about 14,000 distinct CDR3 sequences, about 10% seen once. Sequences were derived from PBMCs, sampled at surgery. These receptor sequences come from a female donor with early-stage non-small cell lung cancer. The CDR3 runs from the conserved cysteine through the conserved F or W. The D gene is left open where the match is weak. Clone size is stated in some rows and not others, as once, few, many or a class when expanded.

j_call	d_call	clone_size	v_call	cdr3_aa	cdr3_nt
TRBJ1-1	TRBD1	many	TRBV9	CASSVGTGAFPEAFF	TGTGCCAGCAGCGTAGGGACAGGGGCCTTCCCTGAAGCTTTCTTT
TRBJ2-7	.	few	TRBV7-2	CASSSMGVRGEQYF	TGTGCCAGCAGCTCAATGGGCGTTAGGGGCGAGCAGTACTTC
TRBJ1-5	.	few	TRBV19	CASSTGTTNQPQHF	TGTGCCAGTAGTACCGGGACAACGAATCAGCCCCAGCATTTT
TRBJ2-7	.	.	TRBV6-1	CASSGFGYEQYF	TGTGCCAGCAGTGGATTCGGGTACGAGCAGTACTTC
TRBJ1-6	.	large	TRBV6-4	CASSESEDSPLHF	TGTGCCAGCAGTGAGTCTGAGGATTCACCCCTCCACTTT
TRBJ2-1	.	.	TRBV7-4	CASSSSSATPYNEQFF	TGTGCCAGCAGCTCCTCGTCGGCCACTCCTTACAATGAGCAGTTCTTC
TRBJ1-5	TRBD1	few	TRBV19	CASSIPGQGARQPQHF	TGTGCCAGTAGTATTCCGGGACAGGGGGCTCGACAGCCCCAGCATTTT
TRBJ1-1	.	many	TRBV20-1	CSARDRAAGTEAFF	TGCAGTGCTAGAGACAGAGCTGCGGGCACTGAAGCTTTCTTT
TRBJ1-4	.	.	TRBV6-1	CASIDSLVATNEKLFF	TGTGCCAGCATCGACAGTTTAGTTGCAACTAATGAAAAACTGTTTTTT
TRBJ2-1	TRBD2	few	TRBV7-3	CASSSAGGLKEQFF	TGTGCCAGCAGCTCAGCGGGGGGGCTAAAGGAGCAGTTCTTC
TRBJ1-3	TRBD1	many	TRBV29-1	CSVLGTGDSGNTIYF	TGCAGCGTTCTTGGGACAGGGGACTCTGGAAACACCATATATTTT
TRBJ1-3	TRBD1	.	TRBV7-6	CASSPRDSSSGNTIYF	TGTGCCAGCAGCCCAAGGGACAGCAGCTCTGGAAACACCATATATTTT
TRBJ2-1	.	many	TRBV11-2	CASSPLPPTESYNEQFF	TGTGCCAGCAGCCCGTTACCCCCGACGGAATCCTACAATGAGCAGTTCTTC
TRBJ2-1	TRBD2	many	TRBV24-1	CATPPLAGGPYNEQFF	TGTGCCACCCCCCCTCTAGCGGGGGGACCTTACAATGAGCAGTTCTTC
TRBJ1-1	.	many	TRBV6-1	CASIPRGSAQNTEAFF	TGTGCCAGCATCCCGAGGGGGTCGGCGCAGAACACTGAAGCTTTCTTT
TRBJ2-7	.	many	TRBV28	CASKLPNYEQYF	TGTGCCAGCAAGTTACCGAATTACGAGCAGTACTTC
TRBJ1-2	TRBD1	.	TRBV20-1	CSASYDRVLGYTF	TGCAGTGCTAGCTACGACAGGGTACTTGGCTACACCTTC
TRBJ1-2	.	.	TRBV7-8	CASSLVGTGNKYGYTF	TGTGCCAGCAGCTTAGTGGGAACAGGGAATAAGTATGGCTACACCTTC
TRBJ2-1	TRBD2	few	TRBV12-3/TRBV12-4	CASGGAYNEQFF	TGTGCCAGCGGGGGGGCCTACAATGAGCAGTTCTTC
TRBJ2-1	.	.	TRBV3-1	CASSPRVGSYNEQFF	TGTGCCAGCAGCCCGAGGGTGGGCTCCTACAATGAGCAGTTCTTC
TRBJ1-1	.	.	TRBV11-1	CASRAQLNTEAFF	TGTGCCAGCAGGGCTCAACTGAACACTGAAGCTTTCTTT
TRBJ2-3	.	.	TRBV10-3	CAISDGSVGDTQYF	TGTGCCATCAGTGATGGTTCCGTAGGGGATACGCAGTATTTT
TRBJ2-1	TRBD1	many	TRBV5-1	CASSLVRGRNNEQFF	TGCGCCAGCAGCTTGGTCAGGGGGCGCAACAATGAGCAGTTCTTC
TRBJ1-2	.	many	TRBV4-2	CASSQSKGHGYTF	TGTGCCAGCAGCCAAAGTAAGGGTCATGGCTACACCTTC
TRBJ1-4	.	many	TRBV6-6	CASSYGPGEKLFF	TGTGCCAGCAGTTACGGGCCGGGGGAAAAACTGTTTTTT
TRBJ2-4	.	many	TRBV20-1	CSAKVAGIAIQYF	TGCAGTGCCAAAGTCGCAGGAATAGCCATTCAGTACTTC
TRBJ1-1	.	many	TRBV7-8	CASSLGVGLGEAFF	TGTGCCAGCAGCTTAGGGGTCGGGCTGGGTGAAGCTTTCTTT
TRBJ1-6	.	many	TRBV12-3/TRBV12-4	CASSFRGSVNSPLHF	TGTGCCAGCAGTTTCAGGGGTTCGGTAAATTCACCCCTCCACTTT
TRBJ2-3	.	many	TRBV7-2	CASSSGPTDTQYF	TGTGCCAGCAGTTCGGGACCGACGGATACGCAGTATTTT
TRBJ2-1	.	many	TRBV4-1	CASSQDQVGGGQIEQFF	TGCGCCAGCAGCCAAGATCAGGTTGGGGGGGGGCAGATTGAGCAGTTCTTC
TRBJ2-3	TRBD2	few	TRBV20-1	CSARDWPGGVDTQYF	TGCAGTGCTAGAGATTGGCCGGGGGGTGTAGATACGCAGTATTTT
TRBJ2-3	TRBD2	few	TRBV12-3/TRBV12-4	CASSQGGQPGDADTQYF	TGTGCCAGCAGTCAGGGAGGGCAGCCCGGAGACGCAGATACGCAGTATTTT
TRBJ2-2	.	many	TRBV7-9	CASSLASVEGELFF	TGTGCCAGCAGCTTAGCGTCGGTGGAGGGGGAGCTGTTTTTT
TRBJ2-7	.	few	TRBV3-1	CASSATEVRYEQYF	TGTGCCAGCAGCGCGACAGAAGTTCGCTACGAGCAGTACTTC
TRBJ2-5	TRBD2	many	TRBV5-8	CASSRGLAGNQETQYF	TGTGCCAGCAGTCGCGGACTAGCGGGGAATCAAGAGACCCAGTACTTC
TRBJ2-1	.	many	TRBV19	CASSSDPSSYNEQFF	TGTGCCAGTAGCTCCGACCCGAGCTCCTACAATGAGCAGTTCTTC
TRBJ2-2	.	few	TRBV7-9	CASSLQTGKNTGELFF	TGTGCCAGCAGCTTGCAAACGGGCAAGAACACCGGGGAGCTGTTTTTT
TRBJ2-2	TRBD2	many	TRBV5-1	CASSLDGGASTGELFF	TGCGCCAGCAGCTTGGACGGGGGGGCCAGCACCGGGGAGCTGTTTTTT
TRBJ2-5	.	medium-sized	TRBV28	CASSLVGGQQETQYF	TGTGCCAGCAGTTTAGTTGGCGGACAGCAAGAGACCCAGTACTTC
TRBJ2-4	.	medium-sized	TRBV4-1	CASSQGKGKHF	TGCGCCAGCAGCCAAGGGAAGGGAAAGCACTTC
TRBJ2-1	TRBD2	.	TRBV9	CASSVEAGPTYNEQFF	TGTGCCAGCAGCGTAGAAGCGGGGCCAACCTACAATGAGCAGTTCTTC
TRBJ1-2	TRBD1	.	TRBV11-2	CASSLDLQGDGYTF	TGTGCCAGCAGCTTAGATCTTCAGGGGGATGGCTACACCTTC
TRBJ1-5	.	medium-sized	TRBV6-1	CASSGTGKRIAQHF	TGTGCCAGCAGTGGGACGGGAAAGAGGATAGCCCAGCATTTT
TRBJ2-7	TRBD2	.	TRBV29-1	CSVRLAGGTEQYF	TGCAGCGTCCGACTAGCGGGGGGTACCGAGCAGTACTTC
TRBJ2-1	TRBD2	many	TRBV9	CASSSDRDYTYNEQFF	TGTGCCAGCAGCTCGGACCGGGACTACACCTACAATGAGCAGTTCTTC
TRBJ2-1	.	.	TRBV12-3/TRBV12-4	CASSFSGYNEQFF	TGTGCCAGCAGTTTTTCCGGTTACAATGAGCAGTTCTTC
TRBJ2-1	TRBD2	.	TRBV3-1	CASSSLAGSSYNEQFF	TGTGCCAGCAGCTCACTAGCGGGTAGCTCCTACAATGAGCAGTTCTTC
TRBJ2-1	.	many	TRBV28	CASRFPGTAGNEQFF	TGTGCCAGCAGGTTCCCCGGGACAGCGGGGAATGAGCAGTTCTTC
TRBJ2-5	.	many	TRBV6-5	CASRARLAYHETQYF	TGTGCCAGCAGGGCCCGTCTAGCGTACCACGAGACCCAGTACTTC
TRBJ2-7	.	many	TRBV6-5	CASRPAGSYEQYF	TGTGCCAGCAGACCGGCAGGGAGCTACGAGCAGTACTTC
TRBJ1-1	.	few	TRBV6-5	CASSYGGQFVTSTEAFF	TGTGCCAGCAGTTACGGTGGGCAGTTCGTAACCAGCACTGAAGCTTTCTTT
TRBJ2-3	TRBD2	few	TRBV20-1	CSATITAGANTDTQYF	TGCAGTGCTACAATCACAGCGGGGGCCAACACAGATACGCAGTATTTT
TRBJ2-2	TRBD2	many	TRBV7-2	CASSRGGERGRELFF	TGTGCCAGCAGCCGGGGAGGGGAGCGGGGTAGGGAGCTGTTTTTT
TRBJ1-5	TRBD1	many	TRBV28	CASIDRGKQPQHF	TGTGCCAGCATTGACAGGGGAAAACAGCCCCAGCATTTT